Sequencing of this TCR beta chain was carried out in a study of cytomegalovirus exposure and HLA in healthy donors. This clone was seen only a few times. TCRdb's table, derived via immunoSEQ multiplex PCR, lists solely in-frame clones and lacks some. The sample lists hundreds of thousands of clones, over 80% occurring once. V lost 4 bases to trimming and J lost 7 bases, with 20 bases between them. Germline V lookup: CDR1 SGHNT, CDR2 YYREEE (reference sequence). This CDR3 has 15 amino acids. The chain is built from TRBV5-4 and TRBJ1-2; tentative D call: TRBD1 (5 bases). The sequenced material came from PBMCs. The TCR sequence derives from a woman in her twenties or thirties in good health and CMV-seropositive. DNA of the CDR3: TGTGCCAGCAGCCGGGGCGGGGTGGATACTTCTGGCTACACCTTC. Translating gives CASSRGGVDTSGYTF.